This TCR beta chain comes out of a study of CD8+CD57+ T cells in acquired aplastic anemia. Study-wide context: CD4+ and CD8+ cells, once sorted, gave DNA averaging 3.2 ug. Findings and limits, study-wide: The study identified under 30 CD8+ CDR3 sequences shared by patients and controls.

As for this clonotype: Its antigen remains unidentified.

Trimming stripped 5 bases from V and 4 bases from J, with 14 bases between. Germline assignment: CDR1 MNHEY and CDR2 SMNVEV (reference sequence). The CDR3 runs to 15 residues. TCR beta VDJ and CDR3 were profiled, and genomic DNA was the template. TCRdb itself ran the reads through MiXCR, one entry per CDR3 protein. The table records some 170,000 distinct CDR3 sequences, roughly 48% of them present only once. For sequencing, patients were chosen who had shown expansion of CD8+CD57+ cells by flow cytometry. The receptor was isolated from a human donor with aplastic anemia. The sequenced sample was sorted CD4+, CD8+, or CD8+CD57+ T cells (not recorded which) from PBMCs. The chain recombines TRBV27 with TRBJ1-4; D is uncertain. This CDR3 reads CASSLGLPGNEKLFF. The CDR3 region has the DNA TGTGCCAGCAGTCTGGGCCTGCCGGGTAATGAAAAACTGTTTTTT.